Each of the 27 T cell receptor beta chains below was sequenced from the same sample in a study of cytomegalovirus exposure and HLA in healthy donors. With 60 Vbeta and 13 Jbeta primers, the PCR was carried out. Method: immunoSEQ multiplex PCR; TCRdb's copy keeps in-frame clones and lacks some. The sample shows some 60,000 clones, approximately 83% of them seen only once. Sequences were obtained from PBMCs. These receptors were collected from a middle-aged man in good health and CMV-seronegative.

The table lists this clone with a few counts. The chain carries TRBV4-3 and TRBJ2-7; D gene ambiguous. The CDR3 totals 15 residues. Per germline, CDR1 LGHNA and CDR2 YSLEER. V was shortened by 4 bases and J by 9 bases, with 22 bases between the two germline ends. CDR3 nucleotide sequence: TGCGCCAGCAGCCCATCTGATAGCCCCTGGTCGGTGCAGTACTTC. Protein: CASSPSDSPWSVQYF.

This chain uses TRBV7-2 with TRBJ1-6; no definite D call. This CDR3 is 14 amino acids long. Germline CDR1 is SGHTA and CDR2 is FQGNSA. V was clipped by 3 bases and J by 9 bases, with 12 bases between them. This chain's CDR3 is CASSLTGWGSPLHF. The CDR3 DNA sequence: TGTGCCAGCAGCTTGACGGGGTGGGGTTCACCCCTCCACTTT.

For the CDR3, the DNA is TGTGCCAGCAGCGTAGCTACGGGACAGGGGGGCGGCTACACCTTC. Residues: CASSVATGQGGGYTF. The V call is TRBV9, the J call TRBJ1-2; TRBD1 aligns across 11 bases. CDR1 is SGDLS, CDR2 YYNGEE, per germline. This CDR3 contains 15 residues. Unmatched junction bases numbered 6, after V lost 0 bases and J lost 8 bases.

The CDR3 nucleotides are TGTGCCTGGAGTCTCAAATCCGGCGGACTTGTCACCGCACTAGCCAAAAACATTCAGTACTTC. This encodes CAWSLKSGGLVTALAKNIQYF. The chain is built from TRBV30 and TRBJ2-4, with D perhaps TRBD2 (5 bases). The CDR3 sequence is 21 residues long. Germline loops: CDR1 GTSNPN, CDR2 SVGIG (reference sequence). Trimming pared 2 bases from V and 0 bases from J, leaving 29 bases between.

The chain couples TRBV5-1 to TRBJ2-3; TRBD1 might be the D (6 bases). The CDR3 length is 16 residues. Germline V lookup: CDR1 SGHRS, CDR2 YFSETQ. V was pared by 4 bases and J by 1 base, with 16 bases between. The CDR3 DNA sequence: TGCGCCAGCAGCCCGGGGACACTTGCTGGCACAGATACGCAGTATTTT. It codes for CASSPGTLAGTDTQYF.

CDR3 protein: CAISSGGAVYEQYF. The CDR3 DNA follows: TGTGCCATCAGTAGCGGGGGGGCGGTCTACGAGCAGTACTTC. The chain recombines TRBV10-3 with TRBJ2-7; the match to TRBD2 covers 10 bases. Unmatched junction bases numbered 4, after V lost 5 bases and J lost 3 bases. This CDR3 comprises 14 residues. Germline V lookup: CDR1 ENHRY, CDR2 SYGVKD.

The V call is TRBV2, the J call TRBJ1-2, with 7 bases aligning to TRBD1. With 4 bases clipped from V and 6 bases from J, the junction kept 11 bases outside the gene matches. The V gene's germline CDR1 is SNHLY and CDR2 FYNNEI. This CDR3 is built from 15 residues. In DNA form, the CDR3 reads TGTGCCAGCAGTGCGACCCCGGGACAGCCTAATGGCTACACCTTC. This gives the protein CASSATPGQPNGYTF.

This sequence joins TRBV4-2 and TRBJ1-1, with 9 bases fitting TRBD1. This CDR3 is 15 amino acids long. V lost 1 base, J lost 4 bases, and 4 bases stayed unmatched. Germline V CDR1 and CDR2: LGHNA, YNFKEQ. The CDR3 loop is CASSQAGTGSTEAFF. Here the CDR3 DNA reads TGTGCCAGCAGCCAAGCCGGGACAGGGAGCACTGAAGCTTTCTTT.

The chain links TRBV7-2 to TRBJ1-2; D remains unclear. Trimming stripped 2 bases from V and 8 bases from J, with 15 bases between. The CDR3 is made up of 14 amino acids. Looked up from germline, CDR1 is SGHTA and CDR2 is FQGNSA. The CDR3 nucleotides are TGTGCCAGCAGCTTATTTCCAGGCGAAAGGGGCTACACCTTC. It encodes CASSLFPGERGYTF.

The chain has TRBV20-1 and TRBJ1-1; D not certain. CDR3 length equals 11 residues. Germline V gene sequence: CDR1 DFQATT, CDR2 SNEGSKA (reference sequence). The ends were cut back, 6 bases at V and 3 bases at J, with 8 bases in the middle. The DNA for the CDR3 is TGCAGTGCGCGGAGGGACACTGAAGCTTTCTTT. It translates to CSARRDTEAFF.

The V and J genes are TRBV7-8 and TRBJ1-3; a possible D gene is TRBD1 (6 bases). Germline-derived CDR1 and CDR2 are SGHVS and FQNEAQ. The CDR3 extends over 18 amino acids. V lost 3 bases, J lost 0 bases, and 18 bases lay in between. DNA for the CDR3: TGTGCCAGCAGCTTTGCCGGGACAATCTCCCTCTCTGGAAACACCATATATTTT. Residues: CASSFAGTISLSGNTIYF.

The chain carries TRBV6-1 and TRBJ2-4; TRBD1 matches at 7 bases. V dropped 2 bases and J dropped 6; count of bases not matched to a gene: 4. The germline V gene encodes CDR1 MNHNS and CDR2 SASEGT. This CDR3 spans 14 amino acids. CDR3 sequence: CASSEPTGLNIQYF. CDR3 nucleotide sequence: TGTGCCAGCAGTGAACCGACAGGGCTAAACATTCAGTACTTC.

The chain has TRBV7-9 and TRBJ1-6; D may be TRBD1 (5 bases). The CDR3 is 16 residues long. Germline V gene sequence: CDR1 SEHNR, CDR2 FQNEAQ (reference sequence). Deletions cut 6 bases from V and 5 bases from J, with 17 bases between. CDR3 sequence (DNA): TGTGCCAGCAGTTTGGGGGGGGTTCAGGATAATTCACCCCTCCACTTT. Encoded protein: CASSLGGVQDNSPLHF.

This chain joins TRBV19 and TRBJ2-7; tentative D call: TRBD2 (5 bases). Deletions cut 7 bases from V and 3 bases from J, with 13 bases between. CDR3 length: 13 residues. Germline V lookup: CDR1 LNHDA, CDR2 SQIVND (reference sequence). The CDR3 sequence is CASKRVEHYEQYF. In DNA, the CDR3 is TGTGCCAGTAAGAGGGTGGAGCACTACGAGCAGTACTTC.

This chain uses TRBV6-5 with TRBJ2-2, with a weak D call TRBD2 (7 bases). CDR3 size: 15 residues. With 11 bases removed from V and 3 bases from J, the gap between germline ends came to 19 bases. Per germline, CDR1 MNHEY and CDR2 SVGAGI. For the CDR3, the DNA is TGTGCCGCCAAAGAGGGGGGGCTAGACACCGGGGAGCTGTTTTTT. It codes for CAAKEGGLDTGELFF.

The chain couples TRBV7-9 to TRBJ1-2, with 7 bases lining up with TRBD1. The CDR3 runs 15 residues. The V and J ends lost 5 bases and 5 bases, in that order; junction bases with no gene match: 11. The germline V gene encodes CDR1 SEHNR and CDR2 FQNEAQ (reference sequence). CDR3 sequence: CASSAPGTVRYGYTF. The CDR3 bases are TGTGCCAGCAGCGCGCCCGGGACAGTAAGATATGGCTACACCTTC. Supplemented by reference TRBV7-9 and TRBJ1-2, the full variable domain reads DTGVSQNPRHKITKRGQNVTFRCDPISEHNRLYWYRQTLGQGPEFLTYFQNEAQLEKSRLLSDRFSAERPKGSFSTLEIQRTEQGDSAMYLCASSAPGTVRYGYTFGSGTRLTVV.

V gene TRBV11-3 combines with J gene TRBJ1-1; tentatively, D is TRBD1 (5 bases). Germline V lookup: CDR1 SGHNT, CDR2 YENEEA. The V and J ends lost 5 bases and 4 bases respectively, with 20 bases between them. The CDR3 is made up of 16 amino acids. CDR3 protein: CASSDVGASALTEAFF. Here the CDR3 DNA reads TGTGCCAGCAGCGACGTAGGGGCGTCGGCGCTCACTGAAGCTTTCTTT.

The rearrangement links TRBV6-1 to TRBJ1-4; unclear D gene. V was trimmed by 4 bases and J by 4 bases, leaving 13 bases between them. This CDR3 comprises 15 residues. The germline V gene has CDR1 MNHNS and CDR2 SASEGT. The CDR3: CASSVLGGNNEKLFF. The CDR3 DNA sequence: TGTGCCAGCAGTGTCCTTGGAGGAAATAATGAAAAACTGTTTTTT.

This CDR3 reads CATSRASGSNTEAFF. The CDR3 region has the DNA TGTGCCACCAGCAGAGCCTCAGGTTCGAACACTGAAGCTTTCTTT. This sequence joins TRBV15 and TRBJ1-1; D remains unclear. This CDR3 contains 15 residues. V lost 1 base, J lost 1 base, and 10 bases lay in between. Germline assignment: CDR1 LNHNV and CDR2 YYDKDF (reference sequence).

The chain recombines TRBV5-6 with TRBJ2-1; 7 nucleotides agree with TRBD1. With 4 bases clipped from V and 7 bases from J, the junction kept 8 bases outside the gene matches. This CDR3 comprises 14 residues. Germline V gives CDR1 SGHDT, CDR2 YYEEEE. Here the CDR3 DNA reads TGTGCCAGCAGCCCACAGGGGATTAGGAATGAGCAGTTCTTC. Translating gives CASSPQGIRNEQFF.

This chain joins TRBV6-4 and TRBJ2-1; TRBD2 aligns across 8 bases. The V gene end was trimmed by 2 bases and the J gene end by 10 bases; junction bases not matched to a gene: 7. Germline assignment: CDR1 MRHNA and CDR2 SNTAGT. The CDR3 is 14 amino acids. The CDR3 reads CASSDPKRGPEQFF. DNA for the CDR3: TGTGCCAGCAGTGACCCCAAGCGGGGGCCAGAGCAGTTCTTC.

The gene calls are TRBV6-1 and TRBJ1-1, with no clear D. V lost 0 bases, J lost 9 bases, and 8 bases lay in between. Germline-derived CDR1 and CDR2 are MNHNS and SASEGT. The CDR3 is made up of 12 amino acids. The CDR3 spells CASSEAVQKAFF. CDR3 bases: TGTGCCAGCAGTGAAGCGGTACAGAAAGCTTTCTTT.

This clone was counted a single time. The V gene is TRBV9, the J gene TRBJ2-2; TRBD2 agrees at 9 bases. CDR1 SGDLS and CDR2 YYNGEE come from the germline V gene. There are 15 residues in the CDR3. J lost 8 bases, V lost 0 bases, and 5 bases had no gene match. Here the CDR3 DNA reads TGTGCCAGCAGCGTAGTGGGACTAGCATCAGGGGAGCTGTTTTTT. Protein product: CASSVVGLASGELFF.

The chain combines TRBV28 with TRBJ2-3; tentative D call: TRBD1 (7 bases). This CDR3 comprises 19 residues. V was pared by 3 bases and J by 4 bases, with 26 bases between. Germline CDR1 MDHEN, CDR2 SYDVKM. The DNA of the CDR3 is TGTGCCAGCAGTTTCCCGAAGGAGGGGGCGGGGTCGGGGGCAGATACGCAGTATTTT. It translates to CASSFPKEGAGSGADTQYF. The variable domain in full, with the rest retrieved from reference TRBV28 and TRBJ2-3, is DVKVTQSSRYLVKRTGEKVFLECVQDMDHENMFWYRQDPGLGLRLIYFSYDVKMKEKGDIPEGYSVSREKKERFSLILESASTNQTSMYLCASSFPKEGAGSGADTQYFGPGTRLTVL.

The rearrangement uses TRBV5-6 and TRBJ1-1; D gene ambiguous. Per the germline V gene, CDR1 is SGHDT and CDR2 is YYEEEE. The CDR3 is 12 amino acids. Trimming removed 2 bases at V and 5 bases at J, with 7 bases between. The CDR3 here is CASSFSPTEAFF. CDR3 nucleotides: TGTGCCAGCAGCTTCTCTCCTACTGAAGCTTTCTTT. Filled out from reference TRBV5-6 and TRBJ1-1, the complete variable domain reads DAGVTQSPTHLIKTRGQQVTLRCSPKSGHDTVSWYQQALGQGPQFIFQYYEEEERQRGNFPDRFSGHQFPNYSSELNVNALLLGDSALYLCASSFSPTEAFFGQGTRLTVV.

The J gene is TRBJ1-1, the V gene TRBV19; 8 positions match TRBD1. The CDR3 is 13 residues long. Germline V gene lookup returns CDR1 LNHDA and CDR2 SQIVND (reference sequence). V trimming: 7 bases; J trimming: 6 bases; junction bases outside the gene matches: 7. CDR3 protein: CASNQQGGPEAFF. CDR3 sequence (DNA): TGTGCCAGTAACCAACAGGGGGGGCCTGAAGCTTTCTTT.

This clone appeared once. The rearrangement links TRBV5-4 to TRBJ2-1, with TRBD2 identical over 8 bases. J lost 0 bases, V lost 6 bases, and 11 bases had no gene match. This CDR3 contains 17 residues. CDR1 and CDR2 (germline): SGHNT, YYREEE (reference sequence). The CDR3 DNA sequence: TGTGCCAGCAAGGATCAGCGGGGGACCGACTCCTACAATGAGCAGTTCTTC. It codes for CASKDQRGTDSYNEQFF.